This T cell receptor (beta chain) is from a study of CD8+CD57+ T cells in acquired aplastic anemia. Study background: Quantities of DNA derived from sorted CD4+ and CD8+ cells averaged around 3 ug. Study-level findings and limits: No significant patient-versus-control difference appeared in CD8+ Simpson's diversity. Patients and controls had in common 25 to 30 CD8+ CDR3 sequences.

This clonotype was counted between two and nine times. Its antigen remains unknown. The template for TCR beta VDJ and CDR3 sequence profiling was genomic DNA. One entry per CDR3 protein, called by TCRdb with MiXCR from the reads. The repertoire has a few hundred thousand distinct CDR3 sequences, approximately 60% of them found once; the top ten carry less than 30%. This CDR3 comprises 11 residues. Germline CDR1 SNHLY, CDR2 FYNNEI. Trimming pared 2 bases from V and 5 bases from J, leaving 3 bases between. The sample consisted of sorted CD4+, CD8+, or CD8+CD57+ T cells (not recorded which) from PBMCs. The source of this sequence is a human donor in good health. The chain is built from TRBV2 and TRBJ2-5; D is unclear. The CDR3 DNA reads TGTGCCAGCAGTGAACGCGAGACCCAGTACTTC. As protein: CASSERETQYF.